This TCR beta chain was recorded in a study of blood T cell repertoires in COVID-19. Study-level background: The study drew acute and convalescent COVID-19 samples from the United States, Italy and Spain. PBMCs, B-cell-depleted T cells, or T cells provided the cDNA or gDNA that made up the material.

In the original processing: Scientists estimated how many nucleated cells there were by amplifying reference gene primers. Clones were read by immunoSEQ multiplex PCR, and TCRdb kept only the in-frame ones, dropping some. Clonal size and the V and J genes are those of that table, whereas D and trimming came from the DNA. The table includes about 90,000 clones, 85% to 95% detected once. Input material: peripheral blood. The TCR comes from a woman aged 55 to 70 with active COVID-19.

The CDR3 DNA reads as TGTGCCAGCAGCTTAGGCCTAACACCCGGACTACAAGAGACCCAGTACTTC. It yields the protein CASSLGLTPGLQETQYF. The chain is built from TRBV7-9 and TRBJ2-5; D is possibly TRBD2 (6 bases). Germline loops: CDR1 SEHNR, CDR2 FQNEAQ (reference sequence). CDR3 length equals 17 residues. V dropped 1 base and J dropped 2 bases, with 17 bases sitting between them.